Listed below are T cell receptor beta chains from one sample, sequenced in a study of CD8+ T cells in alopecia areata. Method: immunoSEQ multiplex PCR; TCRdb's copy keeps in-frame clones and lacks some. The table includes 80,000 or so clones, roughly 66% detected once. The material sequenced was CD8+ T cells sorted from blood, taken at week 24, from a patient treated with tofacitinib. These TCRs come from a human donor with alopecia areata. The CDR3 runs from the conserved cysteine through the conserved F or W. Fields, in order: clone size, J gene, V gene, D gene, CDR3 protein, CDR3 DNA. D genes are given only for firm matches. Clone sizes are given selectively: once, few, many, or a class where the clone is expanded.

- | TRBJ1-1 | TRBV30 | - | CAWSVDSNTEAFF | TGTGCCTGGAGTGTGGATAGTAACACTGAAGCTTTCTTT
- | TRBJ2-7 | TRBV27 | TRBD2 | CASSLAGDLSYEQYF | TGTGCCAGCAGTCTAGCGGGAGACCTCTCCTACGAGCAGTACTTC
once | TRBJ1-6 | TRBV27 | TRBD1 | CASSLGQGANSPLHF | TGTGCCAGCAGCCTGGGACAGGGGGCGAATTCACCCCTCCACTTT
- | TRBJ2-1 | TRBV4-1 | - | CASSQGVGINEQFF | TGCGCCAGCAGCCAAGGGGTAGGGATAAATGAGCAGTTCTTC
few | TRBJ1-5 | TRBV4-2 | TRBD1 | CASSQAFPGQGAGVGSNQPQHF | TGTGCCAGCAGCCAAGCCTTTCCGGGACAGGGGGCAGGGGTAGGAAGCAATCAGCCCCAGCATTTT
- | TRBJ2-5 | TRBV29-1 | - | CSVARLQETQYF | TGCAGCGTTGCCAGGCTCCAAGAGACCCAGTACTTC
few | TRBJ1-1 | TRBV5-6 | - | CASSLNRVVNTEAFF | TGTGCCAGCAGCTTGAACAGGGTCGTCAACACTGAAGCTTTCTTT
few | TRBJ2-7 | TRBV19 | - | CASSTAGGSYEQYF | TGTGCCAGTAGTACGGCAGGGGGGTCCTACGAGCAGTACTTC
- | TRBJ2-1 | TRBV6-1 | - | CASSGTVGLAQNNEQFF | TGTGCCAGCAGTGGCACAGTTGGGCTAGCGCAGAACAATGAGCAGTTCTTC
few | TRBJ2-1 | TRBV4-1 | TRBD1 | CASSQDGQVSNEQFF | TGCGCCAGCAGCCAAGACGGACAGGTATCCAATGAGCAGTTCTTC
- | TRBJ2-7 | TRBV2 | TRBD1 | CATETGVREQYF | TGTGCCACGGAAACAGGGGTTCGCGAGCAGTACTTC
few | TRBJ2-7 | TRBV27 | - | CASSEFGGPDYEQYF | TGTGCCAGCAGTGAGTTTGGCGGGCCCGATTACGAGCAGTACTTC
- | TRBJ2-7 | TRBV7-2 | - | CASSLGAVSEQYF | TGTGCCAGCAGCTTAGGGGCTGTGAGCGAGCAGTACTTC
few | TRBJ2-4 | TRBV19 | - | CASSIEVASLAKNIQYF | TGTGCCAGTAGTATAGAGGTGGCCAGTTTAGCCAAAAACATTCAGTACTTC
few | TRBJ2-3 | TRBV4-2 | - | CASSQRTGTDTQYF | TGTGCCAGCAGCCAACGGACAGGCACAGATACGCAGTATTTT
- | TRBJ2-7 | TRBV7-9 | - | CASSPDYEQYF | TGTGCCAGCAGCCCTGACTACGAGCAGTACTTC
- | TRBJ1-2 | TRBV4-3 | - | CASSQDRTDPNYGYTF | TGCGCCAGCAGCCAAGACCGGACTGATCCTAACTATGGCTACACCTTC
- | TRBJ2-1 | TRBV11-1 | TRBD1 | CASSLALRDRGPELEQFF | TGTGCCAGCAGCTTAGCGCTCCGGGACAGGGGACCAGAGTTGGAGCAGTTCTTC
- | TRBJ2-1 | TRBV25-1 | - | CASSVVTNEQFF | TGTGCCAGCAGTGTGGTGACCAATGAGCAGTTCTTC
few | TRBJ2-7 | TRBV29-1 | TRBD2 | CSVTGGPSYEQYF | TGCAGCGTTACGGGGGGGCCCTCCTACGAGCAGTACTTC
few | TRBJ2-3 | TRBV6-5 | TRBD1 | CASSYGQATDTQYF | TGTGCCAGCAGTTACGGACAGGCCACAGATACGCAGTATTTT
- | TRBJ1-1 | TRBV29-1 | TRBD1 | CSVPGGAGPEAFF | TGCAGCGTCCCAGGGGGCGCGGGGCCTGAAGCTTTCTTT
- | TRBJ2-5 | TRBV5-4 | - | CASSLAEQETQYF | TGTGCCAGCAGCTTGGCTGAACAAGAGACCCAGTACTTC
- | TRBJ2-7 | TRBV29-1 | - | CSVLTSSYEQYF | TGCAGCGTCCTGACTAGCTCCTACGAGCAGTACTTC
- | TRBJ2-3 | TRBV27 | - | CASRPLGGVLRVGTDTQYF | TGTGCCAGCAGACCCTTAGGGGGAGTTTTGAGGGTTGGCACAGATACGCAGTATTTT
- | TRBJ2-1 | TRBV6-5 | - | CASSKDGGNEQFF | TGTGCCAGCAGCAAGGACGGGGGTAATGAGCAGTTCTTC
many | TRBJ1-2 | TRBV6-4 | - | CASSDSREAPLYGYTF | TGTGCCAGCAGTGACTCCAGGGAGGCTCCCCTCTATGGCTACACCTTC
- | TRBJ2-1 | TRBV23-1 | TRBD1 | CASSQYDRGLDEQFF | TGCGCCAGCAGTCAATACGACAGGGGGTTGGATGAGCAGTTCTTC
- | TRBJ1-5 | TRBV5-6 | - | CASSLVGNQPQHF | TGTGCCAGCAGCTTGGTGGGTAATCAGCCCCAGCATTTT
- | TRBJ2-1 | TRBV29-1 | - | CSVEGIYEQFF | TGCAGCGTTGAAGGGATCTATGAGCAGTTCTTC
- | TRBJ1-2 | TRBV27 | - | CASSPRDHYGYTF | TGTGCCAGCAGCCCCAGGGATCACTATGGCTACACCTTC
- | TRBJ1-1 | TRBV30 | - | CAWGTANTEAFF | TGTGCCTGGGGGACCGCGAACACTGAAGCTTTCTTT
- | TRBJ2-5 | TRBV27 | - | CASSLHSVAGEDRGETQYF | TGTGCCAGCAGTCTCCATAGCGTAGCGGGGGAAGACAGGGGAGAGACCCAGTACTTC
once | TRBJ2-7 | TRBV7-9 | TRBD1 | CASSLDRGYEQYF | TGTGCCAGCAGCTTGGACAGGGGGTACGAGCAGTACTTC
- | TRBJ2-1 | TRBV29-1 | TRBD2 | CSVISGTHNEQFF | TGCAGCGTCATTAGCGGGACCCACAATGAGCAGTTCTTC
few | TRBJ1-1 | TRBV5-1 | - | CASSLGQQNTEAFF | TGCGCCAGCAGCTTGGGACAGCAGAACACTGAAGCTTTCTTT
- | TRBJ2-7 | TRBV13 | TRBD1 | CASSSETGDYEQYF | TGTGCCAGCAGCTCCGAGACAGGGGACTACGAGCAGTACTTC
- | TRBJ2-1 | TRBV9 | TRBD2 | CASSARLAGGYNEQFF | TGTGCCAGCAGCGCTAGACTAGCGGGGGGGTACAATGAGCAGTTCTTC
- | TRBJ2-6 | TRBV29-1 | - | CSAGVRDSGRLGANVLTF | TGCAGCGCTGGGGTGAGGGACTCAGGCAGATTAGGGGCCAACGTCCTGACTTTC
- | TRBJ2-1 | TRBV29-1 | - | CSVIDGDSYNEQFF | TGCAGCGTAATCGACGGGGACTCCTACAATGAGCAGTTCTTC
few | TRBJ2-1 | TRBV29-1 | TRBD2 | CSVSRGEVNEQFF | TGCAGCGTTTCCCGGGGGGAAGTCAATGAGCAGTTCTTC
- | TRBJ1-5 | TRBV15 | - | CATRVMGGNQPQHF | TGTGCCACCAGGGTAATGGGAGGGAATCAGCCCCAGCATTTT
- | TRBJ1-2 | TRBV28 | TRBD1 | CASSLNRGRIYGYTF | TGTGCCAGCAGTTTAAACAGGGGGCGAATCTATGGCTACACCTTC
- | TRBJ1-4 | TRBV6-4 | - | CATPQLANEKLFF | TGTGCCACCCCTCAATTAGCCAATGAAAAACTGTTTTTT
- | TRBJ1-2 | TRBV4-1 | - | CASSQVGRGKGEGYTF | TGCGCCAGCAGCCAAGTAGGCCGAGGGAAGGGCGAGGGCTACACCTTC
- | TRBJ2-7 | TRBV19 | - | CASSIGQAYEQYF | TGTGCCAGTAGTATAGGACAGGCCTACGAGCAGTACTTC
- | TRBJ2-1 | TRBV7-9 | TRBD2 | CASSLGTSGLSSYNEQFF | TGTGCCAGCAGCTTAGGGACTAGCGGCCTGAGCTCCTACAATGAGCAGTTCTTC